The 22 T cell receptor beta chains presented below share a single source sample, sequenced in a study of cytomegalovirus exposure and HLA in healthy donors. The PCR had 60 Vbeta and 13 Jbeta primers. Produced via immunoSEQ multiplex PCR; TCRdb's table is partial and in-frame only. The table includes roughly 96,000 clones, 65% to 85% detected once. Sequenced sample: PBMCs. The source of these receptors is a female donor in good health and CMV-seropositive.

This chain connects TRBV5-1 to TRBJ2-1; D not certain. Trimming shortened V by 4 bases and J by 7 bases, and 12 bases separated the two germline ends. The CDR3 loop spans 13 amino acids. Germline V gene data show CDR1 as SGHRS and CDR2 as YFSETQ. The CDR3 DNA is TGCGCCAGCAGCCCCCTAGTAGGAAATGAGCAGTTCTTC. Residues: CASSPLVGNEQFF.

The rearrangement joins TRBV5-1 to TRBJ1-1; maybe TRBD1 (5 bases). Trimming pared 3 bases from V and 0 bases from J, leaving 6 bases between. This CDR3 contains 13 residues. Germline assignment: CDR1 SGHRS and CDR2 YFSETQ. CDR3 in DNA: TGCGCCAGCAGCTCACAGGTGAACACTGAAGCTTTCTTT. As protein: CASSSQVNTEAFF.

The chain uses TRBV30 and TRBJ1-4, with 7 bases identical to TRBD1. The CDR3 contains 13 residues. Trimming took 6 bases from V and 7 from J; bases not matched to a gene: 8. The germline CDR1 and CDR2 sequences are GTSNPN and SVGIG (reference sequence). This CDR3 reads CACIYRGVEKLFF. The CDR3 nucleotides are TGTGCCTGCATTTACAGGGGAGTTGAAAAACTGTTTTTT.

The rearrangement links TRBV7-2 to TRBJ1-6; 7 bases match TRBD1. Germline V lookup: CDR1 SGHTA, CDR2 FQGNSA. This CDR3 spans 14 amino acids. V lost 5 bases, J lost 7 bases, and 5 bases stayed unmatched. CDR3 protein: CASSISGGNSPLHF. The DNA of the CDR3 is TGTGCCAGCAGCATCTCAGGGGGAAATTCACCCCTCCACTTT.

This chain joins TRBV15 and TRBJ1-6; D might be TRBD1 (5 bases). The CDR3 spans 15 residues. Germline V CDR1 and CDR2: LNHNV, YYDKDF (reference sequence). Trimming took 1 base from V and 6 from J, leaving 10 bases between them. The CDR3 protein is CATSRARGGNSPLHF. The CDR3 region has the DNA TGTGCCACCAGCAGAGCAAGGGGTGGTAATTCACCCCTCCACTTT.

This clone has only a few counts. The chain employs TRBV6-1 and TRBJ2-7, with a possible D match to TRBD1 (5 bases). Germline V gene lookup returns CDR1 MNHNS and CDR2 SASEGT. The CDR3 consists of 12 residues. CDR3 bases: TGTGTTTCGGGCAGGGCGTTGGACGAGCAGTACTTC. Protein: CVSGRALDEQYF.

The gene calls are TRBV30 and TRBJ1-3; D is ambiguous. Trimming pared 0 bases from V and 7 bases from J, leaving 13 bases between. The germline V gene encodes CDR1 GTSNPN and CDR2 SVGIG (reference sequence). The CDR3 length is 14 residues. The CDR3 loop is CAWSVGRAGNTIYF. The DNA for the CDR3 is TGTGCCTGGAGTGTTGGGAGGGCCGGGAACACCATATATTTT.

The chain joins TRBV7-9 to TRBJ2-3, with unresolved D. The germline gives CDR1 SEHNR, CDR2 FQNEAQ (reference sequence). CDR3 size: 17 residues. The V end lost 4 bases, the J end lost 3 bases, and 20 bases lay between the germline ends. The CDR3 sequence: CASSSPGAFRATDTQYF. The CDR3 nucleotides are TGTGCCAGCAGCTCGCCCGGTGCGTTTCGAGCGACAGATACGCAGTATTTT.

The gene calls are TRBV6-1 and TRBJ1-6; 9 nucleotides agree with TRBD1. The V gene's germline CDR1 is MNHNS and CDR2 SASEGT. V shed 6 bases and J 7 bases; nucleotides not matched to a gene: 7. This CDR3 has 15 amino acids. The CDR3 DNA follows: TGTGCCAGCAGGAGGGACAGGGTCGAGAATTCACCCCTCCACTTT. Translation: CASRRDRVENSPLHF.

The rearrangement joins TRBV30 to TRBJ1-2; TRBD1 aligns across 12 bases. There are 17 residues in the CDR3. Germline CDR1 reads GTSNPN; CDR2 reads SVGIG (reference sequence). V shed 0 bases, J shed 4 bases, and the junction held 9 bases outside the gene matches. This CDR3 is CAWSVGGTGQGAYGYTF. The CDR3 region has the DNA TGTGCCTGGAGTGTAGGGGGGACGGGACAGGGGGCCTATGGCTACACCTTC.

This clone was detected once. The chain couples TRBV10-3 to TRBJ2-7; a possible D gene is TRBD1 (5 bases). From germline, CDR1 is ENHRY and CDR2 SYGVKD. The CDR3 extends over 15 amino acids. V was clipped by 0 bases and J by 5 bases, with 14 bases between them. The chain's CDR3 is CAISESLGERDEQYF. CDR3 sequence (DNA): TGTGCCATCAGTGAGTCGTTAGGGGAACGGGACGAGCAGTACTTC.

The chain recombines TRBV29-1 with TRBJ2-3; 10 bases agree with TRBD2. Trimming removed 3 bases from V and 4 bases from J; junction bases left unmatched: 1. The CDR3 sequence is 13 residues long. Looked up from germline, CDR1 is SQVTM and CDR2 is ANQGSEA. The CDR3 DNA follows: TGCAGCGTTGAGCTAGCGGGGGCAGATACGCAGTATTTT. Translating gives CSVELAGADTQYF.

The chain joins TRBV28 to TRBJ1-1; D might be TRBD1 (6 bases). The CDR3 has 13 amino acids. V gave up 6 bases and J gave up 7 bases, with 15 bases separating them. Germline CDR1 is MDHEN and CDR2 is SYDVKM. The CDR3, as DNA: TGTGCCAGCAGCCCCGGAGGGGGGGGTGAAGCTTTCTTT. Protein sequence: CASSPGGGGEAFF.

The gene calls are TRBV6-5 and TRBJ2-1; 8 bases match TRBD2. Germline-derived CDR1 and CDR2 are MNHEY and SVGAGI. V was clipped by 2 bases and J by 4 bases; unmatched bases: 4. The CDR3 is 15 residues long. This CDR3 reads CASSYGGRTYNEQFF. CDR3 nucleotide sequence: TGTGCCAGCAGTTACGGCGGGAGGACATACAATGAGCAGTTCTTC.

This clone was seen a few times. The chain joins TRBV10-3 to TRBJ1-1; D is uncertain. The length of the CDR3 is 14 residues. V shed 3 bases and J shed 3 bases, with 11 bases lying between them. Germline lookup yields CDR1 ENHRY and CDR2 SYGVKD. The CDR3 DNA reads TGTGCCATCAGTGAACGGTCTTCTTACACTGAAGCTTTCTTT. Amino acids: CAISERSSYTEAFF.

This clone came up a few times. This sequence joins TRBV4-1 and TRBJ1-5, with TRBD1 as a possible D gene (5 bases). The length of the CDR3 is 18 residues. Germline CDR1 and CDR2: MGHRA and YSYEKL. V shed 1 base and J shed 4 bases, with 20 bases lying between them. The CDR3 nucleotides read TGCGCCAGCAGCCAAGGGGCCGGGGGTACGGTCCAGAATCAGCCCCAGCATTTT. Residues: CASSQGAGGTVQNQPQHF.

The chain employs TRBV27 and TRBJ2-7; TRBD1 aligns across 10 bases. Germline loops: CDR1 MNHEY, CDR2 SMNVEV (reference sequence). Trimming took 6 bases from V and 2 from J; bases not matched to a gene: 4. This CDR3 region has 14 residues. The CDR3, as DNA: TGTGCCAGCAGAGGGGGACAGGGGCCCTACGAGCAGTACTTC. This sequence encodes CASRGGQGPYEQYF.

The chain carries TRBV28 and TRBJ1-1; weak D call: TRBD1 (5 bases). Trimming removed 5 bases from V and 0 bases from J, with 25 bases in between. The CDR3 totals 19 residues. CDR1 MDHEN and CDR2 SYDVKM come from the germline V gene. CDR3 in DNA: TGTGCCAGCAGTCTAGGGGTATACTTTGGACCTAATATGAACACTGAAGCTTTCTTT. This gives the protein CASSLGVYFGPNMNTEAFF.

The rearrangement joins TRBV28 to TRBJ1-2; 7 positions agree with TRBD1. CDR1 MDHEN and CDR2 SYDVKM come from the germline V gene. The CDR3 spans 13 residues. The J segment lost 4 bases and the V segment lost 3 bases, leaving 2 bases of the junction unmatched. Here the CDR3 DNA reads TGTGCCAGCAGTTTGGGGACAGTCTATGGCTACACCTTC. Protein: CASSLGTVYGYTF.

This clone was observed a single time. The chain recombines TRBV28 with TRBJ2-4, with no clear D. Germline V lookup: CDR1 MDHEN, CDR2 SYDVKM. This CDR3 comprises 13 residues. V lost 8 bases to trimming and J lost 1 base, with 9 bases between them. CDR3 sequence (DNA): TGTGCCAGCCGCACTAATGCCAAAAACATTCAGTACTTC. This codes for CASRTNAKNIQYF.

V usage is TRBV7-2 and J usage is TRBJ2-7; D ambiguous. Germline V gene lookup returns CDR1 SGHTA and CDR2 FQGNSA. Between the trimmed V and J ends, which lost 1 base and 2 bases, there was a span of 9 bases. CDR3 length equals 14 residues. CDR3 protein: CASSLGGHAYEQYF. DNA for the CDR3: TGTGCCAGCAGCTTAGGCGGCCATGCCTACGAGCAGTACTTC. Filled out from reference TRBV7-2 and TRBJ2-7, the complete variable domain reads GAGVSQSPSNKVTEKGKDVELRCDPISGHTALYWYRQSLGQGLEFLIYFQGNSAPDKSGLPSDRFSAERTGGSVSTLTIQRTQQEDSAVYLCASSLGGHAYEQYFGPGTRLTVT.

The CDR3 nucleotides read TGTGCCAGCACCAATCCATCACCGGGACAGGGGGCCTACGAGCAGTACTTC. Encoded protein: CASTNPSPGQGAYEQYF. This chain links TRBV7-2 with TRBJ2-7; TRBD1 aligns across 11 bases. The CDR3 spans 17 residues. With 7 bases clipped from V and 2 bases from J, the junction kept 13 bases outside the gene matches. The V gene's germline CDR1 is SGHTA and CDR2 FQGNSA.